Each of the 12 T cell receptor beta chains below was sequenced from the same sample in a study of vaccination effects on CD4 cells after COVID-19. This table comes from immunoSEQ multiplex PCR, and its TCRdb copy is limited to in-frame clones, with some not included. The repertoire consists of about 28,000 clones, with approximately 60% occurring once and the leading ten covering roughly 10%. No antigens are known for them. Following culture for under 12 days, CD4+ T cells were isolated. This specimen was CD4+ T cells from PBMCs cultured without peptide, taken before COVID-19 vaccination. The receptors originated from a human donor who received a COVID-19 vaccine.

The rearrangement joins TRBV25-1 to TRBJ2-7, with TRBD1 matching 7 bases. V gave up 6 bases and J gave up 6 bases; unmatched junction bases: 5. This CDR3 has 12 residues. Germline loops: CDR1 MGHDK, CDR2 SYGVNS. CDR3 loop: CASRTSGGEQYF. CDR3 DNA sequence: TGTGCCAGCAGAACCTCAGGGGGCGAGCAGTACTTC.

The chain uses TRBV11-3 and TRBJ2-5, with TRBD1 matching 7 bases. The CDR3 runs 15 residues. CDR1 and CDR2 from the germline V gene are SGHNT and YENEEA. Unmatched junction bases numbered 4, after V lost 1 base and J lost 2 bases. CDR3 protein: CASSLGDSDQETQYF. DNA for the CDR3: TGTGCCAGCAGCTTAGGGGACAGTGATCAAGAGACCCAGTACTTC.

This clone turned up a few times. This chain uses TRBV11-2 with TRBJ1-5; 9 bases map to TRBD1. CDR1 SGHAT and CDR2 FQNNGV come from the germline V gene. J lost 6 bases, V lost 3 bases, and 0 bases had no gene match. The CDR3 covers 13 residues. The CDR3 region has the DNA TGTGCCAGCAGCTTGGACAGGGGTCAGCCCCAGCATTTT. It translates to CASSLDRGQPQHF. The full variable domain, its missing parts supplied by reference TRBV11-2 and TRBJ1-5, is EAGVAQSPRYKIIEKRQSVAFWCNPISGHATLYWYQQILGQGPKLLIQFQNNGVVDDSQLPKDRFSAERLKGVDSTLKIQPAKLEDSAVYLCASSLDRGQPQHFGDGTRLSIL.

This clone turned up a few times. The rearrangement links TRBV20-1 to TRBJ2-3, with 9 bases fitting TRBD2. V gave up 3 bases and J gave up 2 bases; unmatched junction bases: 6. The CDR3 loop spans 15 amino acids. Germline V gene lookup returns CDR1 DFQATT and CDR2 SNEGSKA (reference sequence). The CDR3 coding sequence is TGCAGTGCTAGTGCTAGCGGGGCTAACACAGATACGCAGTATTTT. Translation: CSASASGANTDTQYF.

This clone was counted between two and nine times. The V call is TRBV7-2, the J call TRBJ2-3; 9 bases align to TRBD2. The J segment lost 2 bases and the V segment lost 4 bases, leaving 4 bases of the junction unmatched. The germline V gene encodes CDR1 SGHTA and CDR2 FQGNSA. CDR3 length: 15 amino acids. CDR3 bases: TGTGCCAGCAGCTCCCTAGCGGGGTTCACAGATACGCAGTATTTT. It encodes CASSSLAGFTDTQYF.

The chain is built from TRBV6-1 and TRBJ1-2; maybe TRBD1 (5 bases). CDR1 is MNHNS and CDR2 is SASEGT in the germline V gene. CDR3 size: 12 residues. Trimming left V 3 bases short and J 8 bases short, with 10 bases between. For the CDR3, the DNA is TGTGCCAGCAGTGATATCGGGGCCGGCTACACCTTC. It translates to CASSDIGAGYTF.

This chain uses TRBV29-1 with TRBJ1-2; D remains unclear. V lost 4 bases to trimming and J lost 3 bases, with 9 bases between them. Germline V gene sequence: CDR1 SQVTM, CDR2 ANQGSEA. The CDR3 is 12 residues long. CDR3 bases: TGCAGCGTTGTCTTCTCCTACTATGGCTACACCTTC. This translates into CSVVFSYYGYTF.

This rearrangement joins TRBV5-1 to TRBJ1-2; perhaps TRBD1 as D (5 bases). V was clipped by 0 bases and J by 5 bases, with 17 bases between them. The CDR3 length is 16 residues. Germline loops: CDR1 SGHRS, CDR2 YFSETQ. This chain's CDR3 is CASSLDPLRTLYGYTF. DNA of the CDR3: TGCGCCAGCAGCTTGGATCCTCTCCGGACACTTTATGGCTACACCTTC.

The gene calls are TRBV9 and TRBJ1-3; D is uncertain. Germline CDR1 reads SGDLS; CDR2 reads YYNGEE. The CDR3 consists of 15 residues. Trimming stripped 2 bases from V and 0 bases from J, with 9 bases between. Here the CDR3 DNA reads TGTGCCAGCAGCGTTGACGGGAGCTCTGGAAACACCATATATTTT. Protein: CASSVDGSSGNTIYF.

The rearrangement uses TRBV5-1 and TRBJ2-2; 9 bases match TRBD1. Losses at the gene ends were 5 bases for V and 0 bases for J; bases not matched to a gene: 5. Germline CDR1 reads SGHRS; CDR2 reads YFSETQ. This CDR3 has 16 amino acids. CDR3 nucleotide sequence: TGCGCCAGCAGACGGGGACAGGGCGCGAACACCGGGGAGCTGTTTTTT. Amino acids: CASRRGQGANTGELFF.

The chain combines TRBV18 with TRBJ2-6, with D unclear. Germline-derived CDR1 and CDR2 are KGHSH and LQKENI. The CDR3 has 15 amino acids. V dropped 6 bases and J dropped 1 base, with 10 bases sitting between them. CDR3 nucleotide sequence: TGTGCCAGCTCTGAGTCAGTGTCTGGGGCCAACGTCCTGACTTTC. Amino acid sequence: CASSESVSGANVLTF.

V is TRBV19 and J is TRBJ1-3; D might be TRBD1 (5 bases). The V end lost 4 bases, the J end lost 0 bases, and 19 bases lay between the germline ends. CDR1 and CDR2 (germline): LNHDA, SQIVND (reference sequence). The CDR3 sequence is 18 residues long. CDR3 bases: TGTGCCAGTAGTAAGGAACCGGGACGGCTCCGCTCTGGAAACACCATATATTTT. The encoded protein is CASSKEPGRLRSGNTIYF.